This entry lists 7 T cell receptor beta chains sequenced from one sample in a study of blood T cell repertoires in COVID-19. The assay was immunoSEQ multiplex PCR, and TCRdb's table has in-frame clones only and misses some. The sample holds 200,000 or so clones, roughly 90% seen once. The specimen was peripheral blood. Receptor source: a woman in her fifties or sixties with acute or convalescent COVID-19.

Here the CDR3 DNA reads TGTGCCAGCAGCCGCGGGACGGACTCTGGAAACACCATATATTTT. Translated: CASSRGTDSGNTIYF. V is TRBV7-9 and J is TRBJ1-3; TRBD1 is a possible D gene (5 bases). V was pared by 5 bases and J by 0 bases, with 11 bases between. Germline V gives CDR1 SEHNR, CDR2 FQNEAQ (reference sequence). The CDR3 consists of 15 residues. Looking up the rest from reference TRBV7-9 and TRBJ1-3 gives the full variable domain: DTGVSQNPRHKITKRGQNVTFRCDPISEHNRLYWYRQTLGQGPEFLTYFQNEAQLEKSRLLSDRFSAERPKGSFSTLEIQRTEQGDSAMYLCASSRGTDSGNTIYFGEGSWLTVV.

The CDR3 loop reads CASSPGQEQYF. CDR3 DNA sequence: TGTGCCAGCAGCCCCGGACAGGAGCAGTACTTC. This rearrangement joins TRBV12-3 or TRBV12-4 to TRBJ2-7, with a tentative D call TRBD1 (6 bases). CDR3 length equals 11 residues. Trimming left V 6 bases short and J 7 bases short, with 10 bases between.

J is TRBJ2-7 and V is TRBV7-9; 7 positions agree with TRBD1. The CDR3 consists of 17 residues. Trimming took 3 bases from V and 4 from J; bases not matched to a gene: 15. CDR1 is SEHNR and CDR2 is FQNEAQ in the germline V gene (reference sequence). CDR3 sequence (DNA): TGTGCCAGCAGCTTCATCGATATGAGGGACAGAAAGTACGAGCAGTACTTC. Translating it yields CASSFIDMRDRKYEQYF. Variable domain in full (rest from reference TRBV7-9 and TRBJ2-7): DTGVSQNPRHKITKRGQNVTFRCDPISEHNRLYWYRQTLGQGPEFLTYFQNEAQLEKSRLLSDRFSAERPKGSFSTLEIQRTEQGDSAMYLCASSFIDMRDRKYEQYFGPGTRLTVT.

The chain has TRBV19 and TRBJ2-7; 8 bases map to TRBD2. This CDR3 spans 15 amino acids. From germline, CDR1 is LNHDA and CDR2 SQIVND (reference sequence). Trimming at V came to 3 bases and at J to 5 bases, leaving 9 bases not matched to a gene. The CDR3 reads CASSIRGLVTHEQYF. The DNA for the CDR3 is TGTGCCAGTAGTATTCGGGGACTAGTGACCCACGAGCAGTACTTC.

The CDR3 reads CASSLGYRQGPLNNEKLFF. The CDR3, as DNA: TGTGCCAGCAGCTTAGGGTATCGGCAGGGGCCATTAAATAATGAAAAACTGTTTTTT. The V call is TRBV7-6, the J call TRBJ1-4; possible D gene TRBD1, 6 bases. CDR3 length: 19 residues. V was clipped by 1 base and J by 4 bases, with 22 bases between them. Looked up from germline, CDR1 is SGHVS and CDR2 is FNYEAQ.

The chain carries TRBV19 and TRBJ1-3; 9 nucleotides align to TRBD1. CDR1 and CDR2 from the germline V gene are LNHDA and SQIVND (reference sequence). The length of the CDR3 is 14 residues. V gave up 5 bases and J gave up 4 bases; unmatched junction bases: 3. CDR3 in DNA: TGTGCCAGTAGTGGGACAGGGTACGGAAACACCATATATTTT. This gives the protein CASSGTGYGNTIYF.

V gene TRBV7-2 combines with J gene TRBJ2-1, with 12 nucleotides matching TRBD2. V shed 6 bases and J 6 bases; nucleotides not matched to a gene: 6. The CDR3 spans 15 residues. The germline gives CDR1 SGHTA, CDR2 FQGNSA. In DNA, the CDR3 is TGTGCCAGCAGGAAGACTAGCGGGAGCGGCAATGAGCAGTTCTTC. This encodes CASRKTSGSGNEQFF.